This T cell receptor beta chain was captured by sequencing in a study of OX40 agonist ivuxolimab in advanced cancers. Study details: In this trial design, patients received ivuxolimab intravenously at 0.01 to 10 mg/kg every 2 weeks. Patients assigned to dose escalation were diagnosed with hepatocellular carcinoma, melanoma, renal cell or head and neck cancer.

The sampling schedule covered blood at baseline, cycle 4 day 1, and cycle 7 day 1. Using immunoSEQ multiplex PCR, the repertoire was profiled, and TCRdb retains in-frame clones only, with some absent. The data contain approximately 87,000 clones, around 90% of them singletons. Findings and limits, study-wide: At doses 0.1 to 3.0 mg/kg, CD4+ and CD8+ clones expanded.

The CDR3 spans 13 residues. V lost 8 bases and J lost 7, with 18 bases in between. CDR1 is MNHNS and CDR2 is SASEGT in the germline V gene. As concerns this clone: What it binds is unknown.

Specimen: CD4+ or CD8+ T cells sorted from blood, collected in a trial of the OX40 agonist ivuxolimab. The chain uses TRBV6-1 and TRBJ2-7, with a possible D match to TRBD2 (6 bases). The receptor comes from an adult with an advanced solid tumor such as melanoma, head and neck, liver or kidney cancer. The CDR3 sequence: CASLWSAEGEQYF. The DNA for the CDR3 is TGTGCCAGCCTTTGGTCAGCGGAGGGGGAGCAGTACTTC.